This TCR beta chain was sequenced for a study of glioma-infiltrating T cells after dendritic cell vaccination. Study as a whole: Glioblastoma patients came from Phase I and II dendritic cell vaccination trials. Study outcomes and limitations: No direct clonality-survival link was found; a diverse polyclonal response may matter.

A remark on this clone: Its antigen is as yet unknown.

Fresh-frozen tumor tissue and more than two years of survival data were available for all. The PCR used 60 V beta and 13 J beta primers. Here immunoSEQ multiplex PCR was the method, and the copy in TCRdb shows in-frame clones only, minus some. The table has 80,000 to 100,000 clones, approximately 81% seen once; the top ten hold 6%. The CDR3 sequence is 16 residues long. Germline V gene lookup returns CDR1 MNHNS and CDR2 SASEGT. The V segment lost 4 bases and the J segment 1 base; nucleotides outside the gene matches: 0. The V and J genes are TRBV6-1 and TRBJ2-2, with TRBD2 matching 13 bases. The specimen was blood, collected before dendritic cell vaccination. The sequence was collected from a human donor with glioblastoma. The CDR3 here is CASSGLAGGNTGELFF. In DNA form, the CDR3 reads TGTGCCAGCAGTGGACTAGCGGGGGGGAACACCGGGGAGCTGTTTTTT.